Listed here is a single TCR beta chain. Its antigen remains unknown. The record originates from a study of cytomegalovirus exposure and HLA in healthy donors. Germline V lookup: CDR1 SGHRS, CDR2 YFSETQ. The CDR3 contains 14 residues. J lost 4 bases, V lost 3 bases, and 5 bases had no gene match. Study results and caveats: Researchers reported in a later analysis that common viral pathogens appeared linked to several top clusters.

Researchers ran the PCR with 60 Vbeta and 13 Jbeta primers. Method: immunoSEQ multiplex PCR; TCRdb's copy keeps in-frame clones and lacks some. The sample has fewer than 250,000 clones; around three quarters are singletons. The chain links TRBV5-1 to TRBJ1-2; 8 bases are a match to TRBD1. The sequence came from a woman between 18 and 29 years old in good health and CMV-seronegative. Sequencing used PBMCs. The CDR3 sequence is CASSSDRDGYGYTF. In nucleotides, the CDR3 is TGCGCCAGCAGCTCGGACAGGGATGGCTATGGCTACACCTTC.